Below, 27 T cell receptor beta chains from the same sample are listed, as sequenced in a study of CD8 T cells in ankylosing spondylitis. These receptors have no known antigen. Via MiXCR, TCRdb re-called the 5' RACE reads, giving one row per CDR3 protein. The table shows fewer than 500,000 distinct CDR3 sequences, with more than 20% occurring only once. Overall study results and limits: The study identified a TCR beta motif of about eight highly homologous variants that appeared characteristic of ankylosing spondylitis blood.

The sample taken for sequencing was blood, either unsorted or a sorted T cell fraction (not recorded which). These receptors came from a male donor with ankylosing spondylitis.

A few counts support this clonotype. This rearrangement joins TRBV7-2 to TRBJ2-6; D remains ambiguous. The CDR3 sequence is 17 residues long. V lost 1 base to trimming and J lost 0 bases, with 10 bases between them. CDR1 SGHTA and CDR2 FQGNSA come from the germline V gene. CDR3 loop: CASSLGVGASGANVLTF. The CDR3 bases are TGTGCCAGCAGCTTAGGTGTCGGAGCCTCTGGGGCCAACGTCCTGACTTTC.

A few counts support this clonotype. The J gene is TRBJ2-5, the V gene TRBV4-3; D not resolved. The CDR3 spans 15 residues. Trimming cost V 3 bases and J 4 bases, with 15 bases left between them. Germline CDR1 LGHNA, CDR2 YSLEER. Here the CDR3 reads CASSHGGPIGETQYF. The CDR3 nucleotides are TGCGCCAGCAGCCATGGCGGACCCATTGGAGAGACCCAGTACTTC.

This clonotype was observed a few times. The gene calls are TRBV20-1 and TRBJ2-3; D not resolved. Germline lookup yields CDR1 DFQATT and CDR2 SNEGSKA (reference sequence). CDR3 length: 14 amino acids. CDR3 in DNA: TGCAGCTTTTCTACCGCAGTTTACACAGATACGCAGTATTTT. Protein product: CSFSTAVYTDTQYF.

This clonotype was observed a few times. This sequence joins TRBV5-1 and TRBJ2-1, with a weak D call TRBD2 (6 bases). CDR3 length: 15 amino acids. The ends were cut back, 1 base at V and 2 bases at J, with 10 bases in the middle. Germline V gives CDR1 SGHRS, CDR2 YFSETQ. The CDR3 spells CASSLFGEAYNEQFF. In DNA, the CDR3 is TGCGCCAGCAGCTTGTTTGGGGAGGCCTACAATGAGCAGTTCTTC.

This chain links TRBV7-9 with TRBJ1-6; D remains unclear. Germline V gene sequence: CDR1 SEHNR, CDR2 FQNEAQ (reference sequence). The V and J ends lost 5 bases and 9 bases respectively, with 17 bases between them. The CDR3 has 15 amino acids. The CDR3 sequence: CASSPHGLAGSPLHF. The CDR3 region has the DNA TGTGCCAGCAGCCCTCACGGGTTAGCCGGTTCACCCCTCCACTTT.

The chain combines TRBV20-1 with TRBJ1-1; a weak D match, TRBD1 (5 bases). The CDR3 spans 16 residues. Germline V gene data show CDR1 as DFQATT and CDR2 as SNEGSKA (reference sequence). V was clipped by 1 base and J by 4 bases, with 19 bases between them. CDR3 bases: TGCAGTGCTAGAGTTCAGGGATTGGAGACGAGCACTGAAGCTTTCTTT. Residues: CSARVQGLETSTEAFF.

This clonotype was found a few times. Here the CDR3 reads CASSQDGGRQPQHF. CDR3 sequence (DNA): TGTGCCAGCAGCCAAGATGGTGGTCGGCAGCCCCAGCATTTT. This chain joins TRBV3-1 and TRBJ1-5; D gene ambiguous. CDR3 length: 14 amino acids. Trimming shortened V by 0 bases and J by 7 bases, and 10 bases separated the two germline ends. Germline V lookup: CDR1 LGHDT, CDR2 YNNKEL (reference sequence).

The V gene is TRBV6-1, the J gene TRBJ2-1; D perhaps matches TRBD1 (6 bases). V shed 6 bases and J shed 10 bases, with 13 bases lying between them. The CDR3 is made up of 12 amino acids. Germline V gene sequence: CDR1 MNHNS, CDR2 SASEGT. CDR3 protein: CASSPGQREQFF. CDR3 coding DNA: TGTGCCAGCAGCCCCGGACAGAGGGAGCAGTTCTTC.

The V gene is TRBV5-1, the J gene TRBJ2-2; D could derive from TRBD1 or TRBD2 (5 bases each). V lost 6 bases, J lost 5 bases, and 14 bases lay in between. The CDR3 runs to 14 residues. Per the germline V gene, CDR1 is SGHRS and CDR2 is YFSETQ. The CDR3 DNA reads TGCGCCAGCAAGGTAGCAGGGACGACCGGGGAGCTGTTTTTT. Amino acids: CASKVAGTTGELFF.

The chain carries TRBV19 and TRBJ1-5, with a tentative D call TRBD1 (5 bases). The CDR3 runs 16 residues. CDR1 LNHDA and CDR2 SQIVND come from the germline V gene (reference sequence). V lost 7 bases and J 0 bases, leaving 16 bases between the germline ends. Here the CDR3 DNA reads TGTGCCAGTACGGGGGGGACCAGACTTAGCAATCAGCCCCAGCATTTT. Its protein is CASTGGTRLSNQPQHF.

This clonotype has more than one count but fewer than ten. The chain carries TRBV10-3 and TRBJ2-5; D may be TRBD2 (6 bases). This CDR3 has 13 residues. Per the germline V gene, CDR1 is ENHRY and CDR2 is SYGVKD. Trimming removed 4 bases from V and 4 bases from J, with 10 bases in between. CDR3 region: CAISGEEGETQYF. In DNA, the CDR3 is TGTGCCATCAGTGGGGAGGAGGGAGAGACCCAGTACTTC.

This clonotype was observed at least ten times. The V gene is TRBV29-1, the J gene TRBJ2-5; possibly TRBD2 for D (6 bases). The CDR3 totals 12 residues. The germline V gene has CDR1 SQVTM and CDR2 ANQGSEA. Trimming left V 5 bases short and J 5 bases short, with 12 bases between. CDR3 region: CSVSSGRETQYF. Here the CDR3 DNA reads TGCAGCGTTTCATCAGGGAGGGAGACCCAGTACTTC.

This sequence joins TRBV6-1 and TRBJ1-5; D might be TRBD1 (6 bases). From germline, CDR1 is MNHNS and CDR2 SASEGT. The V and J ends lost 8 bases and 2 bases respectively, with 13 bases between them. The CDR3 extends over 14 amino acids. CDR3 DNA: TGTGCCAGCGAGTCAGGGGTCGGCAATCAGCCCCAGCATTTT. Translating gives CASESGVGNQPQHF.

Only a few counts were recorded for this clonotype. The V and J genes are TRBV3-1 and TRBJ1-2; 7 bases are a match to TRBD1. This CDR3 comprises 15 residues. Unmatched junction bases numbered 10, after V lost 5 bases and J lost 4 bases. The germline V gene has CDR1 LGHDT and CDR2 YNNKEL (reference sequence). CDR3 DNA: TGTGCCAGCAGCTCCCAGACAGGGATAATCTATGGCTACACCTTC. Residues: CASSSQTGIIYGYTF.

In the case of this clonotype: Without the conserved terminal phenylalanine or tryptophan, this CDR3 likely stems from a read error. The chain is built from TRBV5-5 and TRBJ2-3; D gene uncertain. With 2 bases removed from V and 6 bases from J, the gap between germline ends came to 16 bases. CDR1 and CDR2 (germline): SGHKS, YYEKEE (reference sequence). The CDR3 consists of 15 residues. The CDR3 DNA sequence: TGTGCCAGCAGCTTTTTTTCGATGGGCGTCGATACGCAGTATCTT. It yields the protein CASSFFSMGVDTQYL.

The chain employs TRBV7-3 and TRBJ2-3, with D uncertain. The CDR3 loop spans 14 amino acids. Germline V gives CDR1 SGHTA, CDR2 FQGTGA. Between the trimmed V and J ends, which lost 4 bases and 2 bases, there was a span of 10 bases. The CDR3 loop reads CASSSRPDTDTQYF. CDR3 DNA sequence: TGTGCCAGCAGCTCAAGGCCAGACACAGATACGCAGTATTTT. The full variable domain, rest sourced from reference TRBV7-3 and TRBJ2-3, is GAGVSQTPSNKVTEKGKYVELRCDPISGHTALYWYRQSLGQGPEFLIYFQGTGAADDSGLPNDRFFAVRPEGSVSTLKIQRTERGDSAVYLCASSSRPDTDTQYFGPGTRLTVL.

This clonotype was observed a few times. This rearrangement joins TRBV12-3 or TRBV12-4 to TRBJ2-7, with 10 nucleotides matching TRBD2. J was trimmed by 3 bases and V by 5 bases; bases with no gene match: 7. This CDR3 contains 15 residues. CDR3 nucleotides: TGTGCCAGCAGTCCGCTAGCGGGAGCAGTCTACGAGCAGTACTTC. Encoded protein: CASSPLAGAVYEQYF.

This clonotype was seen more than once but under ten times. The chain joins TRBV5-5 to TRBJ1-1, with D possibly being TRBD1 (5 bases). Trimming removed 5 bases at V and 3 bases at J, with 23 bases between. Germline loops: CDR1 SGHKS, CDR2 YYEKEE (reference sequence). This CDR3 is built from 17 residues. CDR3 loop: CASRPDSLLVDYTEAFF. For the CDR3, the DNA is TGTGCCAGCAGACCTGACAGCCTCTTGGTCGATTACACTGAAGCTTTCTTT. Full variable domain (outside the CDR3, taken from reference TRBV5-5 and TRBJ1-1): DAGVTQSPTHLIKTRGQQVTLRCSPISGHKSVSWYQQVLGQGPQFIFQYYEKEERGRGNFPDRFSARQFPNYSSELNVNALLLGDSALYLCASRPDSLLVDYTEAFFGQGTRLTVV.

This clonotype was detected a few times. The gene calls are TRBV6-1 and TRBJ2-2; D unclear. Germline V gives CDR1 MNHNS, CDR2 SASEGT. The CDR3 extends over 12 amino acids. Trimming left V 8 bases short and J 4 bases short, with 8 bases between. As DNA, the CDR3 is TGTGCCAGCTCCGGGTTCACCGGGGAGCTGTTTTTT. This gives the protein CASSGFTGELFF.

This chain connects TRBV10-3 to TRBJ2-3, with D unresolved. Germline V CDR1 and CDR2: ENHRY, SYGVKD. The V end lost 0 bases, the J end lost 2 bases, and 9 bases lay between the germline ends. CDR3 length equals 15 residues. CDR3 sequence: CAISESTPYTDTQYF. The DNA for the CDR3 is TGTGCCATCAGTGAGTCTACGCCGTACACAGATACGCAGTATTTT.

The V gene is TRBV29-1, the J gene TRBJ2-7; 7 bases match TRBD1. Germline V gives CDR1 SQVTM, CDR2 ANQGSEA. J gave up 6 bases and V 6 bases, and 17 bases lay outside the gene matches. The CDR3 has 15 amino acids. The DNA of the CDR3 is TGCAGCGTCACACCGTACCGGGACAGTTCTTTCGAGCAGTACTTC. Translation gives CSVTPYRDSSFEQYF.

The chain recombines TRBV25-1 with TRBJ2-7, with D perhaps matching TRBD1 or TRBD2 (6 bases each). CDR1 and CDR2 from the germline V gene are MGHDK and SYGVNS. This CDR3 has 15 amino acids. V shed 6 bases and J shed 2 bases, with 17 bases lying between them. The CDR3: CASRDRLGTAYEQYF. In DNA, the CDR3 is TGTGCCAGCAGGGACAGACTAGGAACCGCCTACGAGCAGTACTTC.

This clonotype has a handful of counts. The chain combines TRBV12-5 with TRBJ2-5, with TRBD1 identical over 7 bases. The V and J ends lost 4 bases and 5 bases, in that order; junction bases with no gene match: 10. Germline CDR1 LGHNT, CDR2 FRNRAP. This CDR3 is built from 15 residues. The CDR3 region is CASGSPGTAQETQYF. Here the CDR3 DNA reads TGTGCTAGTGGTTCCCCCGGGACAGCCCAGGAGACCCAGTACTTC.

The chain joins TRBV5-4 to TRBJ2-5; TRBD1 is a possible D gene (5 bases). Between the trimmed V and J ends, which lost 2 bases and 1 base, there was a span of 9 bases. The CDR3 sequence is 14 residues long. Per the germline V gene, CDR1 is SGHNT and CDR2 is YYREEE (reference sequence). CDR3 coding DNA: TGTGCCAGCAGCTTACGGACAATCCAAGAGACCCAGTACTTC. This codes for CASSLRTIQETQYF.

The chain combines TRBV11-2 with TRBJ2-6; D might be TRBD1 (5 bases). The V gene's germline CDR1 is SGHAT and CDR2 FQNNGV. The CDR3 has 18 amino acids. V dropped 1 base and J dropped 2 bases, with 15 bases sitting between them. DNA for the CDR3: TGTGCCAGCAGCTTAGTGGTGATGGGGCGTACTGGGGCCAACGTCCTGACTTTC. It is translated as CASSLVVMGRTGANVLTF. The full variable domain, in which reference TRBV11-2 and TRBJ2-6 provide the parts outside the CDR3, is EAGVAQSPRYKIIEKRQSVAFWCNPISGHATLYWYQQILGQGPKLLIQFQNNGVVDDSQLPKDRFSAERLKGVDSTLKIQPAKLEDSAVYLCASSLVVMGRTGANVLTFGAGSRLTVL.

The chain links TRBV4-2 to TRBJ2-3; D unresolved. The germline gives CDR1 LGHNA, CDR2 YNFKEQ. This CDR3 comprises 16 residues. V shed 1 base and J shed 2 bases, with 13 bases lying between them. This CDR3 reads CASSQVALINTDTQYF. Here the CDR3 DNA reads TGTGCCAGCAGCCAAGTGGCGCTTATTAACACAGATACGCAGTATTTT.

The chain links TRBV3-1 to TRBJ2-7, with D uncertain. V shed 2 bases and J shed 6 bases, with 11 bases lying between them. Germline V lookup: CDR1 LGHDT, CDR2 YNNKEL (reference sequence). CDR3 length equals 13 residues. As DNA, the CDR3 is TGTGCCAGCAGCCAATACCCGGGTCGCGAGCAGTACTTC. Its translation is CASSQYPGREQYF.